One and the same sample provided the 6 T cell receptor beta chains below, sequenced in a study of T-cell reconstitution after alpha-beta-depleted transplantation in children. It was with unique molecular identifiers that the TCRbeta library was prepared. One entry per CDR3 protein, called by TCRdb with MiXCR from the PCR reads. The sample has roughly 590,000 distinct CDR3 sequences, around a sixth seen once. The sequencing here drew on PBMCs from the stem cell graft donor, taken from the stem cell graft. These receptors were taken from a human donor who donated a stem cell graft to a child with acute myeloid leukemia.

This clonotype appeared a few times. J is TRBJ2-7 and V is TRBV7-8; 8 positions match TRBD1. V was clipped by 8 bases and J by 3 bases; unmatched bases: 6. CDR3 length: 13 residues. Germline V CDR1 and CDR2: SGHVS, FQNEAQ. The CDR3 nucleotides are TGTGCCAGCGCACAGGGGGATTTCTACGAGCAGTACTTC. As protein: CASAQGDFYEQYF.

The rearrangement uses TRBV27 and TRBJ2-3; unclear D gene. From germline, CDR1 is MNHEY and CDR2 SMNVEV (reference sequence). The CDR3 covers 13 residues. With 2 bases removed from V and 4 bases from J, the gap between germline ends came to 7 bases. CDR3 in DNA: TGTGCCAGCAGTTTAAAGTTGGCAGATACGCAGTATTTT. Translating it yields CASSLKLADTQYF.

This sequence joins TRBV13 and TRBJ2-3, with D perhaps given as TRBD1 or TRBD2 (5 bases each). This CDR3 contains 15 residues. Germline CDR1 PRHDT, CDR2 FYEKMQ (reference sequence). Trimming took off 5 bases at V and 5 bases at J, with 17 bases between the two ends. The CDR3 loop is CASSPKGQGEDTQYF. The CDR3 nucleotides are TGTGCCAGCAGCCCTAAAGGGCAGGGAGAAGATACGCAGTATTTT.

This sequence joins TRBV7-9 and TRBJ2-7; tentatively, D is TRBD2 (7 bases). The germline gives CDR1 SEHNR, CDR2 FQNEAQ (reference sequence). The CDR3 has 13 amino acids. The germline V and J ends were trimmed by 3 bases and 7 bases, with 13 bases remaining between them. CDR3 sequence (DNA): TGTGCCAGCAGCTTGATACAGGGAGGGGAGCAGTACGTC. It specifies CASSLIQGGEQYV.

This chain connects TRBV4-3 to TRBJ2-1, with 7 positions matching TRBD1. The V and J ends lost 0 bases and 8 bases, in that order; junction bases with no gene match: 16. CDR1 is LGHNA, CDR2 YSLEER, per germline. The CDR3 contains 18 residues. The CDR3 loop is CASSQEEGTAGSLDEQFF. The DNA for the CDR3 is TGCGCCAGCAGCCAAGAAGAGGGGACAGCCGGGTCGTTGGATGAGCAGTTCTTC.

This clonotype showed up many times. The chain employs TRBV20-1 and TRBJ1-5; D remains unclear. The CDR3 extends over 18 amino acids. Per germline, CDR1 DFQATT and CDR2 SNEGSKA (reference sequence). Trimming left V 1 base short and J 2 bases short, with 21 bases between. The CDR3 coding sequence is TGCAGTGCTAGAGGTCGGGCAGGAGGTGGGTTGGGCAATCAGCCCCAGCATTTT. Its translation: CSARGRAGGGLGNQPQHF.